These 25 T cell receptor beta chains originate from one sample sequenced in a study of blood T cell repertoires in COVID-19. TCRdb's table, derived via immunoSEQ multiplex PCR, lists solely in-frame clones and lacks some. The table has roughly 150,000 clones, approximately 86% seen once. The sequenced material came from peripheral blood. The receptor set was obtained from an elderly woman with COVID-19, enrolled during active disease.

The V call is TRBV11-2, the J call TRBJ2-1; D may be TRBD1 (5 bases). Germline V gene lookup returns CDR1 SGHAT and CDR2 FQNNGV. This CDR3 comprises 15 residues. Trimming stripped 5 bases from V and 4 bases from J, with 15 bases between. CDR3 protein: CASSLGHAEYNEQFF. In nucleotides, the CDR3 is TGTGCCAGCAGCCTAGGACACGCCGAATACAATGAGCAGTTCTTC.

The J gene is TRBJ1-4, the V gene TRBV7-9, with a tentative D call TRBD1 (5 bases). In germline, CDR1 is SEHNR, CDR2 FQNEAQ (reference sequence). The V and J ends lost 5 bases and 6 bases respectively, with 16 bases between them. The CDR3 covers 15 residues. For the CDR3, the DNA is TGTGCCAGCAGCCATATCCAGGGCCCAGATGAAAAACTGTTTTTT. Translating gives CASSHIQGPDEKLFF.

This clone was recorded a few times. The V and J genes are TRBV5-6 and TRBJ1-2; D remains unclear. The germline V and J ends were trimmed by 0 bases and 4 bases, with 10 bases remaining between them. The germline gives CDR1 SGHDT, CDR2 YYEEEE. The CDR3 contains 14 residues. CDR3 sequence (DNA): TGTGCCAGCAGCTTGGCCAGGTCCATCTATGGCTACACCTTC. It is translated as CASSLARSIYGYTF. Combining the CDR3 with reference TRBV5-6 and TRBJ1-2 gives the whole variable domain DAGVTQSPTHLIKTRGQQVTLRCSPKSGHDTVSWYQQALGQGPQFIFQYYEEEERQRGNFPDRFSGHQFPNYSSELNVNALLLGDSALYLCASSLARSIYGYTFGSGTRLTVV.

CDR3 bases: TGTGCCAGCAAGGAGGGGGCCGCCGGGGTAGAGACCCAGTACTTC. Translation: CASKEGAAGVETQYF. The V gene is TRBV28, the J gene TRBJ2-5; perhaps TRBD1 as D (7 bases). V lost 7 bases, J lost 4 bases, and 19 bases lay in between. The CDR3 totals 15 residues. CDR1 and CDR2 (germline): MDHEN, SYDVKM.

The sample holds a few counts of this clone. The chain recombines TRBV5-4 with TRBJ2-7, with 7 bases that match TRBD2. Germline CDR1 reads SGHNT; CDR2 reads YYREEE (reference sequence). The ends lost 4 bases at V and 2 bases at J; junction bases unmatched: 6. This CDR3 has 14 amino acids. The CDR3 spells CASSRGGPPYEQYF. The DNA for the CDR3 is TGTGCCAGCAGCCGCGGGGGACCACCCTACGAGCAGTACTTC.

In its sample, this clone was seen once. The chain joins TRBV6-5 to TRBJ1-6; TRBD1 agrees at 7 bases. The CDR3 has 15 amino acids. Losses at the gene ends were 8 bases for V and 7 bases for J; bases not matched to a gene: 11. Germline assignment: CDR1 MNHEY and CDR2 SVGAGI. The CDR3 loop reads CASRPTGAINSPLHF. The DNA of the CDR3 is TGTGCCAGCCGCCCCACAGGGGCAATCAATTCACCCCTCCACTTT.

This rearrangement joins TRBV5-5 to TRBJ2-3; TRBD2 might be the D (5 bases). Trimming took off 6 bases at V and 5 bases at J, with 19 bases between the two ends. The CDR3 contains 15 residues. Germline V gene lookup returns CDR1 SGHKS and CDR2 YYEKEE (reference sequence). The CDR3 nucleotides read TGTGCCAGCACCCGGGGTGTGGGCATTTTAGATACGCAGTATTTT. It specifies CASTRGVGILDTQYF.

The CDR3 region has the DNA TGTGCCATCAGAGCGGGAGGAGATAACGAGCAGTACTTC. It translates to CAIRAGGDNEQYF. This rearrangement joins TRBV10-3 to TRBJ2-7; 9 positions match TRBD2. CDR3 length: 13 residues. V was clipped by 6 bases and J by 5 bases; unmatched bases: 5. Germline V lookup: CDR1 ENHRY, CDR2 SYGVKD.

The chain couples TRBV5-5 to TRBJ2-5; TRBD1 agrees at 9 bases. The V and J ends lost 2 bases and 3 bases, in that order; junction bases with no gene match: 5. The CDR3 loop spans 15 amino acids. The germline V gene encodes CDR1 SGHKS and CDR2 YYEKEE (reference sequence). CDR3 coding DNA: TGTGCCAGCAGCTTCACAGGGGGCCCCAAAGAGACCCAGTACTTC. Amino acid sequence: CASSFTGGPKETQYF.

The V call is TRBV4-2, the J call TRBJ2-3; TRBD2 matches at 8 bases. The germline V gene has CDR1 LGHNA and CDR2 YNFKEQ. V lost 4 bases to trimming and J lost 4 bases; unmatched junction nucleotides: 10. The CDR3 has 16 residues. CDR3 coding DNA: TGTGCCAGCAGCCCCCTGGGTAGCGGGGTTGCAGATACGCAGTATTTT. It codes for CASSPLGSGVADTQYF.

V and J are TRBV24-1 and TRBJ1-4; TRBD1 aligns across 8 bases. Losses at the gene ends were 4 bases for V and 8 bases for J; bases not matched to a gene: 14. The CDR3 is 17 residues long. Germline V lookup: CDR1 KGHDR, CDR2 SFDVKD. The CDR3 DNA follows: TGTGCCACCAGTGACCCGAAACAGGGGGAATGGAGGGAAAAACTGTTTTTT. Residues: CATSDPKQGEWREKLFF.

In its sample, this clone was seen a few times. V usage is TRBV5-1 and J usage is TRBJ2-7, with TRBD1 identical over 10 bases. V gave up 3 bases and J gave up 1 base; unmatched junction bases: 10. The CDR3 length is 17 residues. CDR1 and CDR2 (germline): SGHRS, YFSETQ. This chain's CDR3 is CASSSYMTGGLSYEQYF. The CDR3 nucleotides read TGCGCCAGCAGCTCCTACATGACAGGGGGCCTATCCTACGAGCAGTACTTC. The variable domain in full, completed from reference TRBV5-1 and TRBJ2-7, reads KAGVTQTPRYLIKTRGQQVTLSCSPISGHRSVSWYQQTPGQGLQFLFEYFSETQRNKGNFPGRFSGRQFSNSRSEMNVSTLELGDSALYLCASSSYMTGGLSYEQYFGPGTRLTVT.

The chain carries TRBV5-1 and TRBJ1-1; D perhaps matches TRBD1 (5 bases). V shed 0 bases and J shed 3 bases, with 15 bases lying between them. CDR3 length: 16 residues. Germline V gene sequence: CDR1 SGHRS, CDR2 YFSETQ. CDR3 DNA sequence: TGCGCCAGCAGCTTGGTTGCAGGGAACGAGTACACTGAAGCTTTCTTT. This sequence encodes CASSLVAGNEYTEAFF.

This chain uses TRBV6-2 or TRBV6-3 with TRBJ2-5; TRBD1 is a possible D gene (6 bases). The V gene's germline CDR1 is MNHEY and CDR2 SVGEGT. The CDR3 totals 19 residues. V was cut by 2 bases and J by 0 bases, with 22 bases left in between. The CDR3 bases are TGTGCCAGCAGTTACCCCCTACGGACGACAGGTTCGTACCAAGAGACCCAGTACTTC. This encodes CASSYPLRTTGSYQETQYF.

The chain has TRBV9 and TRBJ2-6; TRBD1 might be the D (6 bases). The length of the CDR3 is 17 residues. Germline V CDR1 and CDR2: SGDLS, YYNGEE. V shed 1 base and J shed 2 bases, with 13 bases lying between them. This CDR3 is CASSVTTGSPGANVLTF. The CDR3 nucleotides are TGTGCCAGCAGCGTAACCACAGGGTCGCCTGGGGCCAACGTCCTGACTTTC.

The chain uses TRBV5-1 and TRBJ1-4; TRBD1 might be the D (5 bases). The V gene's germline CDR1 is SGHRS and CDR2 YFSETQ. The ends were cut back, 5 bases at V and 3 bases at J, with 11 bases in the middle. The CDR3 has 14 residues. Written as DNA, the CDR3 is TGCGCCAGCAGGACACAGGCATCTAATGAAAAACTGTTTTTT. Protein product: CASRTQASNEKLFF.

The CDR3 nucleotides read TGTGCCAGCAGCTTGACAGGGATAGAGACCCAGTACTTC. Amino acids: CASSLTGIETQYF. The V call is TRBV13, the J call TRBJ2-5, with 7 bases aligning to TRBD1. J gave up 4 bases and V 3 bases, and 2 bases lay outside the gene matches. This CDR3 is built from 13 residues. Looked up from germline, CDR1 is PRHDT and CDR2 is FYEKMQ (reference sequence). Full variable domain (remainder filled in from reference TRBV13 and TRBJ2-5): AAGVIQSPRHLIKEKRETATLKCYPIPRHDTVYWYQQGPGQDPQFLISFYEKMQSDKGSIPDRFSAQQFSDYHSELNMSSLELGDSALYFCASSLTGIETQYFGPGTRLLVL.

This clone was counted between two and nine times. V is TRBV11-1 and J is TRBJ2-7, with TRBD1 as a possible D gene (5 bases). V lost 1 base and J lost 0, with 7 bases in between. Germline values: CDR1 SGHAT, CDR2 FQDESV (reference sequence). The CDR3 has 14 residues. The DNA for the CDR3 is TGTGCCAGCAGCTTAGGACAGCCCTCCTACGAGCAGTACTTC. Translating gives CASSLGQPSYEQYF.

The gene calls are TRBV10-3 and TRBJ2-3; 12 bases map to TRBD1. The J segment lost 6 bases and the V segment lost 2 bases, leaving 6 bases of the junction unmatched. Germline V gene data show CDR1 as ENHRY and CDR2 as SYGVKD. This CDR3 region has 16 residues. CDR3 sequence (DNA): TGTGCCATCAGTGAGGCGGGACAGGGGGCAGCGGATACGCAGTATTTT. Its protein is CAISEAGQGAADTQYF.

The CDR3 nucleotides read TGTGCCAGCAGGCACCGGGACACTACTCTAGGGGAGCAGTACTTC. Translation: CASRHRDTTLGEQYF. J is TRBJ2-7 and V is TRBV6-5; a possible D gene is TRBD1 (6 bases). The CDR3 extends over 15 amino acids. From germline, CDR1 is MNHEY and CDR2 SVGAGI. The V and J ends lost 6 bases and 7 bases respectively, with 22 bases between them.

V gene TRBV9 combines with J gene TRBJ1-5, with D possibly TRBD1 on 5 matching bases. The V and J ends lost 3 bases and 6 bases respectively, with 10 bases between them. The CDR3 covers 13 residues. Germline V CDR1 and CDR2: SGDLS, YYNGEE. CDR3 loop: CASSATGGQPQHF. In DNA, the CDR3 is TGTGCCAGCAGCGCTACCGGGGGTCAGCCCCAGCATTTT. Supplemented by reference TRBV9 and TRBJ1-5, the full variable domain reads DSGVTQTPKHLITATGQRVTLRCSPRSGDLSVYWYQQSLDQGLQFLIQYYNGEERAKGNILERFSAQQFPDLHSELNLSSLELGDSALYFCASSATGGQPQHFGDGTRLSIL.

The chain joins TRBV5-5 to TRBJ2-3; no definite D call. V was clipped by 6 bases and J by 0 bases, with 17 bases between them. This CDR3 is built from 16 residues. Germline-derived CDR1 and CDR2 are SGHKS and YYEKEE (reference sequence). The CDR3 bases are TGTGCCAGCACCCACCTATATGCTGCTAGCACAGATACGCAGTATTTT. Translation gives CASTHLYAASTDTQYF.

The rearrangement uses TRBV6-4 and TRBJ2-2; 11 bases agree with TRBD1. J gave up 4 bases and V 4 bases, and 11 bases lay outside the gene matches. Per germline, CDR1 MRHNA and CDR2 SNTAGT. The CDR3 spans 18 residues. CDR3: CASSGVLGTGGPTGELFF. The CDR3 DNA follows: TGTGCCAGCAGTGGGGTATTGGGGACAGGGGGTCCCACCGGGGAGCTGTTTTTT.

This chain connects TRBV12-3 or TRBV12-4 to TRBJ1-2; D is undetermined. The V end was cut by 5 bases, the J end by 4 bases, with 5 bases between. The CDR3 consists of 11 residues. The CDR3 sequence is CASSSRYGYTF. In DNA form, the CDR3 reads TGTGCCAGCAGTAGCCGCTATGGCTACACCTTC.

This clone has only a few counts. V gene TRBV5-1 combines with J gene TRBJ2-7; maybe TRBD2 (5 bases). V was cut by 0 bases and J by 7 bases, with 11 bases left in between. The V gene's germline CDR1 is SGHRS and CDR2 YFSETQ. This CDR3 is 13 amino acids long. CDR3 region: CASSLGPTGEQYF. As DNA, the CDR3 is TGCGCCAGCAGCTTGGGCCCGACGGGGGAGCAGTACTTC.